This is a list of T cell receptor beta chains from one sample in a study of identical twins. TCRdb itself ran the 5' RACE reads through MiXCR, one entry per CDR3 protein. This table has hundreds of thousands of distinct CDR3 sequences, around 8.1% appearing once. These data were likewise used in another study, on yellow fever vaccine responses in identical twins.

The sample comprised memory (CD45RO+) T cells sorted from blood. These receptors were obtained from a woman between 18 and 29 years old in good health. Both conserved end residues are part of each CDR3. Each record gives: D gene, J gene, V gene, CDR3 protein. D genes are given only for firm matches.

>-|TRBJ2-1|TRBV27
CASSSRAVYNEQFF
>TRBD1|TRBJ2-7|TRBV12-3/TRBV12-4
CASSLVRGLVYEQYF
>-|TRBJ2-5|TRBV19
CASSDYASPLLTQYF
>TRBD2|TRBJ2-2|TRBV2
CASSASGSQPGGELFF
>-|TRBJ2-3|TRBV20-1
CSARSSGPRNTQYF
>-|TRBJ2-7|TRBV10-3
CAIGGQGHYEQYF
>-|TRBJ2-3|TRBV28
CASSSTARVGHTQYF
>TRBD2|TRBJ2-5|TRBV27
CASSLETSGGVKTQYF
>-|TRBJ2-3|TRBV7-9
CASSQLVDTQYF
>TRBD2|TRBJ2-1|TRBV5-1
CASSPIAGASYNEQFF
>TRBD1|TRBJ2-7|TRBV28
CARRSGTGEGEQYF
>-|TRBJ1-2|TRBV18
CASSPLGGDGYTF
>-|TRBJ2-5|TRBV5-1
CASSLAVWETQYF
>TRBD2|TRBJ2-7|TRBV7-2
CASSLREGLSEQYF
>TRBD1|TRBJ2-7|TRBV11-2
CASSSDRVGYEQYF
>TRBD2|TRBJ2-7|TRBV5-4
CASREGLAGAENYEQYF
>TRBD2|TRBJ2-3|TRBV4-1
CASSPWTSGDTDTQYF
>-|TRBJ2-3|TRBV4-2
CASSLLPGSSDTQYF
>-|TRBJ1-1|TRBV7-8
CASSFSGLAEAFF
>TRBD1|TRBJ2-5|TRBV20-1
CSAQGAEHRGTQYF
>TRBD1|TRBJ1-2|TRBV20-1
CSARDRRDRGYGYTF
>-|TRBJ2-7|TRBV4-1
CASSQNGQFSPYEQYF